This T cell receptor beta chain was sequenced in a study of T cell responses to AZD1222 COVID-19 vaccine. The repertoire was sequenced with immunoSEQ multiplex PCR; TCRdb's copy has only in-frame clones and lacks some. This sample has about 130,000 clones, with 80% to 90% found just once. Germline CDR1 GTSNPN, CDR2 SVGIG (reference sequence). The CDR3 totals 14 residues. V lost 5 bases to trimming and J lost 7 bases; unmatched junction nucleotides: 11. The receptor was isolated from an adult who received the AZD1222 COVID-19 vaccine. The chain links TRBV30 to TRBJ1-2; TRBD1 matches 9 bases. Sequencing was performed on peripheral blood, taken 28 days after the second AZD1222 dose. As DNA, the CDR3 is TGTGCCTGGGTCCCGGGACAGGGATGGTCTGGCTACACCTTC. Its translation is CAWVPGQGWSGYTF.